Below, 27 T cell receptor beta chains from the same sample are listed, as sequenced in a study of T cells expressing NK-cell markers. TCRdb reanalyzed the 5' RACE reads and collapses them to one entry per CDR3 protein, without DNA. Its table lists approximately 150,000 distinct CDR3 sequences. Sequencing was done on a sample of blood T cells: a sorted CD56 or NKG2C T cell subset, CD4+ or CD8+ T cells, or bulk PBMC T cells (not recorded which). The receptors come from a woman between 18 and 70 years old in good health.

This chain connects TRBV5-1 to TRBJ1-1; without DNA, the TCRdb call of TRBD1 cannot be checked. The CDR3 is 15 amino acids. CDR1 SGHRS and CDR2 YFSETQ come from the germline V gene. CDR3 region: CASSLGGGFNTEAFF.

The CDR3 protein is CASSPPSYRGRGEQYF. The chain has TRBV18 and TRBJ2-7; TCRdb indicates TRBD1, and absent DNA this call remains unverified. The CDR3 has 16 residues. Looked up from germline, CDR1 is KGHSH and CDR2 is LQKENI.

The gene calls are TRBV20-1 and TRBJ2-5; TCRdb indicates TRBD2, and absent DNA this call remains unverified. CDR1 is DFQATT, CDR2 SNEGSKA, per germline (reference sequence). This CDR3 is 15 amino acids long. The CDR3 here is CSATLFGSGQETQYF.

The chain recombines TRBV5-1 with TRBJ2-7; as DNA is missing, the TRBD1 call by TCRdb cannot be tested. This CDR3 region has 15 residues. Per germline, CDR1 SGHRS and CDR2 YFSETQ. The CDR3 loop reads CASSFGSRLGDEQYF.

The rearrangement joins TRBV5-5 to TRBJ2-5; TCRdb's D call of TRBD1 is untestable without DNA. The CDR3 is made up of 14 amino acids. CDR1 SGHKS and CDR2 YYEKEE come from the germline V gene (reference sequence). The CDR3 sequence is CASSFPAGRETQYF.

The chain links TRBV12-3 or TRBV12-4 to TRBJ2-7. The CDR3 contains 13 residues. Here the CDR3 reads CASSLGFSYEQYF.

V and J are TRBV5-5 and TRBJ2-4; TCRdb picks TRBD2, but there is no DNA to check that call. From germline, CDR1 is SGHKS and CDR2 YYEKEE (reference sequence). The length of the CDR3 is 15 residues. The CDR3 region is CASSPLLRGSYIQYF.

This chain uses TRBV12-3 or TRBV12-4 with TRBJ1-5; there is no DNA to check the TCRdb D call of TRBD1. The CDR3 is made up of 15 amino acids. CDR3 loop: CASSTTGGGNQPQHF.

The V gene is TRBV9, the J gene TRBJ1-4; TCRdb designates TRBD1, a call that cannot be tested without DNA. The CDR3 is made up of 14 amino acids. Germline-derived CDR1 and CDR2 are SGDLS and YYNGEE. The CDR3 here is CASSVGPSGDGLFF.

The chain carries TRBV3-1 and TRBJ2-7; TCRdb names TRBD1, which stays unverified in the absence of DNA. Looked up from germline, CDR1 is LGHDT and CDR2 is YNNKEL (reference sequence). The CDR3 runs 15 residues. CDR3 region: CASSPQGTTSYEQYF.

This sequence joins TRBV29-1 and TRBJ2-5; TCRdb names TRBD1, which stays unverified in the absence of DNA. Germline CDR1 SQVTM, CDR2 ANQGSEA. The CDR3 totals 13 residues. The CDR3 loop reads CSVERGRGETQYF.

The chain is built from TRBV4-1 and TRBJ2-5; TCRdb names TRBD2, which stays unverified in the absence of DNA. In germline, CDR1 is MGHRA, CDR2 YSYEKL. The CDR3 runs to 13 residues. This chain's CDR3 is CASSLDSAGTQYF.

This chain uses TRBV6-5 with TRBJ1-1. The CDR3 is made up of 13 amino acids. CDR1 is MNHEY, CDR2 SVGAGI, per germline. CDR3 sequence reads: CASSSQAGLEAFF.

The chain has TRBV20-1 and TRBJ2-1; checking the TCRdb D call of TRBD1 is not possible without DNA. The CDR3 length is 11 residues. The germline V gene encodes CDR1 DFQATT and CDR2 SNEGSKA (reference sequence). The CDR3 is CSGGGYNEQFF.

The genes are TRBV20-1 and TRBJ1-2; the D call of TRBD1 rests on TCRdb alone, since no DNA is present to check it. Germline V gene sequence: CDR1 DFQATT, CDR2 SNEGSKA (reference sequence). This CDR3 spans 13 amino acids. The CDR3: CSAREGPRGGYTF.

The CDR3 reads CSVEEAGGFSEQFF. The V gene is TRBV29-1, the J gene TRBJ2-1; checking the TCRdb D call of TRBD1 is not possible without DNA. This CDR3 comprises 14 residues. CDR1 and CDR2 from the germline V gene are SQVTM and ANQGSEA.

The V gene is TRBV18, the J gene TRBJ2-3; absent DNA, TCRdb's TRBD1 call cannot be checked. The length of the CDR3 is 16 residues. Germline V gene lookup returns CDR1 KGHSH and CDR2 LQKENI. CDR3 loop: CASSPLTGGRTDTQYF. Variable domain in full (rest from reference TRBV18 and TRBJ2-3): NAGVMQNPRHLVRRRGQEARLRCSPMKGHSHVYWYRQLPEEGLKFMVYLQKENIIDESGMPKERFSAEFPKEGPSILRIQQVVRGDSAAYFCASSPLTGGRTDTQYFGPGTRLTVL.

CDR3 sequence reads: CSARVEGSSPLHF. This chain joins TRBV20-1 and TRBJ1-6. Germline CDR1 DFQATT, CDR2 SNEGSKA (reference sequence). The CDR3 has 13 amino acids.

The chain's CDR3 is CASSQGFNADTQYF. The rearrangement uses TRBV3-1 and TRBJ2-3. Germline V gives CDR1 LGHDT, CDR2 YNNKEL (reference sequence). CDR3 length equals 14 residues.

The V gene is TRBV4-2, the J gene TRBJ2-7; the TRBD2 assignment by TCRdb is unverifiable without DNA. CDR1 is LGHNA and CDR2 is YNFKEQ in the germline V gene. The CDR3 consists of 15 residues. The CDR3 loop is CASSQAGGDGYEQYF.

The chain employs TRBV4-1 and TRBJ2-7; TCRdb gives TRBD1 as the D gene, but with no DNA this cannot be confirmed. The CDR3 runs to 17 residues. The germline gives CDR1 MGHRA, CDR2 YSYEKL. Here the CDR3 reads CASSLIPQGNLPYEQYF.

The chain joins TRBV20-1 to TRBJ2-3; the TCRdb call, TRBD2, lacks DNA for checking. From germline, CDR1 is DFQATT and CDR2 SNEGSKA (reference sequence). The CDR3 sequence is 17 residues long. The CDR3 sequence is CRSNAPGLAEHLDTQYF.

The chain links TRBV12-5 to TRBJ2-2. The germline CDR1 and CDR2 sequences are LGHNT and FRNRAP. The CDR3 covers 14 residues. CDR3: CASGTGANTGELFF.

The chain employs TRBV14 and TRBJ2-4; TCRdb gives TRBD1 as the D gene, but with no DNA this cannot be confirmed. CDR3 size: 16 residues. Germline CDR1 and CDR2: SGHDN and FVKESK. The chain's CDR3 is CASSPTAHLAKNIQYF.

The rearrangement links TRBV18 to TRBJ1-3; as DNA is missing, the TRBD1 call by TCRdb cannot be tested. The CDR3 loop spans 16 amino acids. From germline, CDR1 is KGHSH and CDR2 LQKENI. CDR3 sequence: CASSPGQVSSGNTIYF.

The rearrangement links TRBV29-1 to TRBJ2-7. Looked up from germline, CDR1 is SQVTM and CDR2 is ANQGSEA. This CDR3 region has 12 residues. CDR3 sequence: CSVIRNSYEQYF.

The chain joins TRBV3-1 to TRBJ2-7. CDR1 and CDR2 (germline): LGHDT, YNNKEL (reference sequence). The CDR3 length is 14 residues. CDR3 in amino acids: CASSRNEMGYEQYF.